Below, 9 T cell receptor beta chains from the same sample are listed, as sequenced in a study of response to subunit inactivated influenza vaccine. A single record per CDR3 protein comes from TCRdb applying MiXCR to the RT-PCR reads. The table lists around 530,000 distinct CDR3 sequences, approximately 12% of them singletons. Sample: PBMCs from blood, taken on the day of vaccination. These receptors originate from a man aged 50-60 years who received an inactivated influenza vaccine.

This clonotype was observed a handful of times. The chain carries TRBV3-1 and TRBJ1-2, with D perhaps TRBD1 (5 bases). The CDR3 is 14 amino acids. Germline V gene data show CDR1 as LGHDT and CDR2 as YNNKEL (reference sequence). V was clipped by 1 base and J by 4 bases, with 10 bases between them. CDR3 bases: TGTGCCAGCAGCCAAGGGGGGGGTTCCTATGGCTACACCTTC. It specifies CASSQGGGSYGYTF. Using reference TRBV3-1 and TRBJ1-2 for the parts outside the CDR3, the full variable domain is DTAVSQTPKYLVTQMGNDKSIKCEQNLGHDTMYWYKQDSKKFLKIMFSYNNKELIINETVPNRFSPKSPDKAHLNLHINSLELGDSAVYFCASSQGGGSYGYTFGSGTRLTVV.

This clonotype has ten or more counts. V and J are TRBV6-2 or TRBV6-3 and TRBJ1-5; a possible D gene is TRBD1 (5 bases). Trimming stripped 2 bases from V and 11 bases from J, with 13 bases between. The CDR3 is made up of 13 amino acids. Germline V gives CDR1 MNHEY, CDR2 SVGEGT. The CDR3 DNA is TGTGCCAGCAGTTACCCCGTCGGGGCAACCCAGCATTTT. It yields the protein CASSYPVGATQHF.

The chain is built from TRBV7-8 and TRBJ1-2; 7 bases map to TRBD1. The germline V gene has CDR1 SGHVS and CDR2 FQNEAQ. The CDR3 runs to 15 residues. V lost 1 base and J lost 8; bases outside the gene matches: 10. The CDR3 DNA is TGTGCCAGCAGCTTAGGGAGAGGGACAGTTCTAGGCTACACCTTC. Translating gives CASSLGRGTVLGYTF.

The chain carries TRBV5-8 and TRBJ2-3; 10 bases match TRBD1. J lost 6 bases, V lost 4 bases, and 2 bases had no gene match. Looked up from germline, CDR1 is SGHTS and CDR2 is YDEGEE. CDR3 size: 13 residues. The CDR3 DNA reads as TGTGCCAGCAGCCGGACAGGGGGGGATACGCAGTATTTT. It specifies CASSRTGGDTQYF. Looking up the rest from reference TRBV5-8 and TRBJ2-3 gives the full variable domain: EAGVTQSPTHLIKTRGQQATLRCSPISGHTSVYWYQQALGLGLQFLLWYDEGEERNRGNFPPRFSGRQFPNYSSELNVNALELEDSALYLCASSRTGGDTQYFGPGTRLTVL.

This clonotype occurred many times. The chain combines TRBV7-2 with TRBJ2-1; the match to TRBD1 covers 7 bases. The CDR3 has 12 residues. J was trimmed by 7 bases and V by 8 bases; bases with no gene match: 5. Germline CDR1 SGHTA, CDR2 FQGNSA. Here the CDR3 reads CASGDSLNEQFF. The CDR3 nucleotides are TGTGCCAGCGGGGACAGTTTAAATGAGCAGTTCTTC. Complete variable domain (other parts from reference TRBV7-2 and TRBJ2-1): GAGVSQSPSNKVTEKGKDVELRCDPISGHTALYWYRQSLGQGLEFLIYFQGNSAPDKSGLPSDRFSAERTGGSVSTLTIQRTQQEDSAVYLCASGDSLNEQFFGPGTRLTVL.

On this clonotype: A much larger clone differs from this one at a single base, so this may be a read error. The V and J genes are TRBV10-3 and TRBJ1-2; D gene uncertain. The CDR3 contains 13 residues. Germline lookup yields CDR1 ENHRY and CDR2 SYGVKD. This CDR3 is CAISESPNFGYTF. The CDR3 bases are TGTGCCATCAGTGAGTCCCCAAACTTTGGCTACACCTTC.

The CDR3 loop reads CATSRELAVDRATQYF. The DNA for the CDR3 is TGTGCCACCAGCAGGGAACTAGCGGTCGACAGGGCTACGCAGTATTTT. This chain connects TRBV15 to TRBJ2-3, with a tentative D call TRBD2 (8 bases). The CDR3 contains 16 residues. The germline V and J ends were trimmed by 3 bases and 8 bases, with 21 bases remaining between them. Germline CDR1 is LNHNV and CDR2 is YYDKDF (reference sequence).

The chain employs TRBV27 and TRBJ2-1; 11 bases are shared with TRBD2. V lost 5 bases and J lost 6; bases outside the gene matches: 9. The CDR3 runs 16 residues. CDR1 is MNHEY, CDR2 SMNVEV, per germline (reference sequence). The CDR3 nucleotides are TGTGCCAGCAGTAGACACGGGACTAGCGGAGGCAATGAGCAGTTCTTC. Amino acid sequence: CASSRHGTSGGNEQFF.

V and J are TRBV4-1 and TRBJ2-1, with unresolved D. V lost 1 base, J lost 8 bases, and 12 bases lay in between. Germline V gives CDR1 MGHRA, CDR2 YSYEKL. This CDR3 has 14 amino acids. The CDR3 loop reads CASSQVPGNYEQFF. As DNA, the CDR3 is TGCGCCAGCAGCCAAGTTCCGGGTAACTATGAGCAGTTCTTC.